A selection of T cell receptor beta chains follows, all from one sample in a study of cytomegalovirus exposure and HLA in healthy donors. Some clones are missing from TCRdb's copy, which holds only in-frame ones; the method was immunoSEQ multiplex PCR. The sample table includes 85,000 to 90,000 clones. Input material: PBMCs. These TCRs come from a man in his fifties or sixties in good health and CMV-seropositive. The CDR3 runs from the conserved cysteine through the conserved F or W. Fields, in order: J gene, D gene, V gene, CDR3 protein, CDR3 DNA. A D gene is named only where the DNA matches it firmly.

TRBJ2-7	TRBD1	TRBV6-5	CASRNPGQGNYEQYF	TGTGCCAGCAGAAACCCGGGACAGGGAAACTACGAGCAGTACTTC
TRBJ1-1	TRBD1	TRBV4-3	CASKGTVYTEAFF	TGCGCCAGCAAAGGGACAGTCTACACTGAAGCTTTCTTT
TRBJ2-5	TRBD2	TRBV6-5	CASVSGTPMGTQYF	TGTGCCAGCGTGAGCGGGACCCCAATGGGGACCCAGTACTTC
TRBJ2-1	.	TRBV4-3	CASSQDRREASPEQFF	TGCGCCAGCAGCCAAGATCGGCGGGAAGCCTCCCCTGAGCAGTTCTTC
TRBJ1-2	.	TRBV7-9	CATAQNGYTF	TGTGCCACCGCGCAAAATGGCTACACCTTC
TRBJ2-5	.	TRBV9	CASSVHNGGGGETQYF	TGTGCCAGCAGCGTTCACAACGGAGGGGGCGGAGAGACCCAGTACTTC
TRBJ2-5	TRBD1	TRBV19	CASSTSGGAQTQYF	TGTGCCAGTAGTACCTCAGGGGGCGCGCAGACCCAGTACTTC
TRBJ2-1	.	TRBV21-1	CASSKGGTPLLGLTNEQFF	TGTGCCAGCAGCAAAGGGGGGACACCCCTCCTGGGCCTTACAAATGAGCAGTTCTTC
TRBJ2-4	.	TRBV7-2	CASSSGRGRKIQYF	TGTGCCAGCAGCTCAGGTCGTGGGAGAAAGATTCAGTACTTC
TRBJ2-3	TRBD2	TRBV4-3	CASSSGTSGDTQYF	TGCGCCAGCAGCTCCGGGACTAGCGGAGATACGCAGTATTTT
TRBJ1-2	.	TRBV11-3	CASSLTYGQSAGYTF	TGTGCCAGCAGCTTAACGTATGGACAGTCCGCAGGCTACACCTTC
TRBJ1-4	TRBD1	TRBV29-1	CSVGRQGASKLFF	TGCAGCGTTGGAAGACAGGGGGCTTCAAAACTGTTTTTT
TRBJ1-5	TRBD1	TRBV19	CASSGTASNQPQHF	TGTGCCAGTAGTGGGACAGCCAGCAATCAGCCCCAGCATTTT
TRBJ2-3	.	TRBV15	CATSRRGTADTQYF	TGTGCCACCAGCAGACGCGGGACAGCAGATACGCAGTATTTT
TRBJ2-5	.	TRBV7-2	CASSLPGRPETQYF	TGTGCCAGCAGCTTACCAGGGCGTCCAGAGACCCAGTACTTC
TRBJ2-7	.	TRBV27	CASSLKDRFGYEQYF	TGTGCCAGCAGTTTAAAAGACAGGTTCGGTTACGAGCAGTACTTC
TRBJ1-2	TRBD1	TRBV7-9	CASFPLQGAVSWGYGYTF	TGTGCCAGCTTCCCTCTACAGGGGGCGGTATCCTGGGGCTATGGCTACACCTTC
TRBJ1-1	.	TRBV20-1	CSAGENTEAFF	TGCAGCGCGGGGGAAAACACTGAAGCTTTCTTT
TRBJ2-7	TRBD2	TRBV28	CASSSSPGLAGPKPYEQYF	TGTGCCAGCAGTTCCTCCCCGGGACTAGCGGGCCCGAAACCCTACGAGCAGTACTTC
TRBJ2-3	.	TRBV30	CAWRAAGAIDTQYF	TGTGCCTGGAGGGCGGCAGGGGCGATAGATACGCAGTATTTT
TRBJ2-1	TRBD2	TRBV7-7	CASSLGLAGAYNEQFF	TGTGCTAGCAGCTTAGGGCTAGCGGGAGCCTACAATGAGCAGTTCTTC
TRBJ2-1	TRBD2	TRBV4-2	CASSPPAGTSGSHEQFF	TGTGCCAGCAGCCCCCCGGCCGGGACTAGCGGGAGTCATGAGCAGTTCTTC
TRBJ2-7	.	TRBV7-6	CASSLTGLVGEQYF	TGTGCCAGCAGCCTCACCGGCCTAGTGGGCGAGCAGTACTTC
TRBJ2-1	TRBD1	TRBV7-6	CASRPGTGPIEQFF	TGTGCCAGCCGCCCCGGGACAGGGCCCATTGAGCAGTTCTTC
TRBJ2-3	TRBD2	TRBV2	CASRLLANQYF	TGTGCCAGCAGGCTACTAGCGAACCAGTATTTT
TRBJ2-1	.	TRBV5-1	CASRAGTPNYNEQFF	TGCGCCAGCAGGGCCGGGACTCCAAACTACAATGAGCAGTTCTTC
TRBJ1-1	.	TRBV11-3	CASSLNAGANTEAFF	TGTGCCAGCAGCTTAAACGCAGGGGCGAACACTGAAGCTTTCTTT
TRBJ2-1	TRBD2	TRBV9	CASSVSGNSYNEQFF	TGTGCCAGCAGCGTTAGCGGGAACTCCTACAATGAGCAGTTCTTC
TRBJ2-5	.	TRBV7-9	CASSLRGGTLQETQYF	TGTGCCAGCAGCTTAAGGGGCGGGACTTTACAAGAGACCCAGTACTTC
TRBJ2-7	.	TRBV5-1	CASSWLDTTYEQYF	TGCGCCAGCAGCTGGCTGGACACGACCTACGAGCAGTACTTC
TRBJ1-3	.	TRBV25-1	CASGRGTGNTIYF	TGTGCCAGCGGTCGGGGGACTGGAAACACCATATATTTT
TRBJ2-7	TRBD2	TRBV13	CASSETSGSTHEQYF	TGTGCCAGCAGCGAGACTAGCGGGAGCACCCACGAGCAGTACTTC
TRBJ1-1	TRBD1	TRBV27	CASSLSGGLNTEAFF	TGTGCCAGCAGTTTATCAGGGGGCTTAAACACTGAAGCTTTCTTT
TRBJ1-1	TRBD1	TRBV10-3	CAIRKTGGMNTEAFF	TGTGCCATCAGAAAGACAGGGGGGATGAACACTGAAGCTTTCTTT
TRBJ1-1	.	TRBV6-1	CAILRNLAGTEAFF	TGCGCCATACTTAGGAACCTGGCAGGCACTGAAGCTTTCTTT
TRBJ1-1	TRBD1	TRBV2	CASRAGGLNTEAFF	TGTGCCAGCAGGGCAGGGGGTTTGAACACTGAAGCTTTCTTT
TRBJ2-3	.	TRBV7-2	CASSLRTDTQYF	TGTGCCAGCAGCCTCCGCACAGATACGCAGTATTTT
TRBJ2-5	TRBD1	TRBV7-9	CASSTGQFGETQYF	TGTGCCAGCAGCACGGGACAGTTCGGGGAGACCCAGTACTTC
TRBJ2-3	TRBD2	TRBV4-1	CASSQVLAGGADTQYF	TGCGCCAGCAGCCAAGTCCTAGCGGGAGGGGCAGATACGCAGTATTTT
TRBJ2-1	TRBD1	TRBV28	CASRGGIPGQAIEQFF	TGTGCCAGCAGGGGGGGTATACCGGGACAGGCAATAGAGCAGTTCTTC
TRBJ2-7	TRBD2	TRBV7-3	CASSLTSGSHEQYF	TGTGCCAGCAGCTTGACTAGCGGGAGTCACGAGCAGTACTTC
TRBJ2-1	TRBD2	TRBV30	CAWTGTSGSGTYNEQFF	TGTGCCTGGACCGGGACTAGCGGGAGTGGAACCTACAATGAGCAGTTCTTC